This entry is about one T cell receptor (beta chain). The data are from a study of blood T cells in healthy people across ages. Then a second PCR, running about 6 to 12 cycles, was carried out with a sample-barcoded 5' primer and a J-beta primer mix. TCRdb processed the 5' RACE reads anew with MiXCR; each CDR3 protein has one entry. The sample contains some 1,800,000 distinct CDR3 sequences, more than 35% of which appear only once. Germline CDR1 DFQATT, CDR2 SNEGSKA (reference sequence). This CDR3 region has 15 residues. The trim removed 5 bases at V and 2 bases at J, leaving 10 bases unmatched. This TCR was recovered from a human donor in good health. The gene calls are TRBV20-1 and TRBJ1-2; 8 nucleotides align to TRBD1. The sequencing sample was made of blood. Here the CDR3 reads CSADLGQGANYGYTF. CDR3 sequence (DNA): TGCAGTGCTGACCTCGGACAGGGTGCCAACTATGGCTACACCTTC.